The 23 T cell receptor beta chains below were found in one sample sequenced in a study of blood T cell repertoires in COVID-19. Produced via immunoSEQ multiplex PCR; TCRdb's table is partial and in-frame only. The sample holds about 340,000 clones, approximately 83% seen once. Sample: PBMCs or T cells enriched from blood (not recorded which). These receptors all come from a woman between 40 and 50 years old with acute COVID-19.

CDR3 nucleotides: TGTGCCAGCTCTATCTCAGGGTACACTGAAGCTTTCTTT. Translated: CASSISGYTEAFF. This chain joins TRBV27 and TRBJ1-1; TRBD1 is a possible D gene (5 bases). The CDR3 contains 13 residues. Germline V CDR1 and CDR2: MNHEY, SMNVEV (reference sequence). The ends were cut back, 8 bases at V and 3 bases at J, with 13 bases in the middle.

This chain uses TRBV6-6 with TRBJ1-2; D uncertain. CDR1 and CDR2 (germline): MNHNY, SVGAGI (reference sequence). The V end lost 6 bases, the J end lost 6 bases, and 20 bases lay between the germline ends. There are 15 residues in the CDR3. CDR3 DNA: TGTGCCAGCAGCCCTTCTCTGAGTCCTAGGAATGGCTACACCTTC. Translating it yields CASSPSLSPRNGYTF.

This sequence joins TRBV18 and TRBJ2-3; perhaps TRBD2 as D (5 bases). V was cut by 2 bases and J by 2 bases, with 11 bases left in between. Germline V gives CDR1 KGHSH, CDR2 LQKENI. The CDR3 contains 15 residues. The CDR3 region has the DNA TGTGCCAGCTCACCAAATCCGGGGTACACAGATACGCAGTATTTT. It yields the protein CASSPNPGYTDTQYF.

With regard to this clone: One end of the junction fails to match germline, which may point to a read error. The chain employs TRBV12-5 and TRBJ1-5; D call uncertain. Germline assignment: CDR1 LGHNT and CDR2 FRNRAP. This CDR3 is 11 amino acids long. CDR3 in DNA: TGTGCTAGTGGTTTGTTCGGGATTCTGGATTTT. Amino acid sequence: CASGLFGILDF.

The CDR3 DNA reads TGTGCCAGCGGCCTACCGGGACAGGGAGGGGTTGACGAGCAGTACTTC. Residues: CASGLPGQGGVDEQYF. The rearrangement links TRBV28 to TRBJ2-7, with TRBD1 matching over 9 bases. The ends lost 8 bases at V and 5 bases at J; junction bases unmatched: 16. The CDR3 length is 16 residues. Germline-derived CDR1 and CDR2 are MDHEN and SYDVKM.

This rearrangement joins TRBV5-4 to TRBJ2-5, with a weak D call TRBD1 (5 bases). The CDR3 totals 15 residues. Looked up from germline, CDR1 is SGHNT and CDR2 is YYREEE (reference sequence). The V and J ends lost 3 bases and 2 bases respectively, with 14 bases between them. CDR3 sequence: CASSYSTGRQETQYF. CDR3 nucleotide sequence: TGTGCCAGCAGCTATAGTACAGGCCGACAAGAGACCCAGTACTTC.

The chain carries TRBV7-2 and TRBJ2-5, with D maybe TRBD1 (5 bases). The V end lost 7 bases, the J end lost 4 bases, and 13 bases lay between the germline ends. The CDR3 is 13 residues long. In germline, CDR1 is SGHTA, CDR2 FQGNSA. The DNA for the CDR3 is TGTGCCAGCACCCCGAGAAGGGGAGAGACCCAGTACTTC. It is translated as CASTPRRGETQYF.

This chain links TRBV27 with TRBJ1-1; TRBD1 aligns across 9 bases. V lost 0 bases to trimming and J lost 3 bases; unmatched junction nucleotides: 11. This CDR3 is 18 amino acids long. Per the germline V gene, CDR1 is MNHEY and CDR2 is SMNVEV (reference sequence). The CDR3 spells CASSLSTTGGAVYTEAFF. DNA of the CDR3: TGTGCCAGCAGTTTATCAACGACAGGGGGGGCAGTCTACACTGAAGCTTTCTTT.

The gene calls are TRBV12-5 and TRBJ2-7; 9 nucleotides match TRBD1. Germline V gene data show CDR1 as LGHNT and CDR2 as FRNRAP. This CDR3 comprises 14 residues. Trimming removed 4 bases from V and 6 bases from J; junction bases left unmatched: 7. The CDR3: CASGSGTGFSEQYF. DNA of the CDR3: TGTGCTAGTGGTTCCGGGACAGGGTTTTCCGAGCAGTACTTC. The whole variable domain, remainder taken from reference TRBV12-5 and TRBJ2-7, is DARVTQTPRHKVTEMGQEVTMRCQPILGHNTVFWYRQTMMQGLELLAYFRNRAPLDDSGMPKDRFSAEMPDATLATLKIQPSEPRDSAVYFCASGSGTGFSEQYFGPGTRLTVT.

The rearrangement uses TRBV9 and TRBJ2-1, with TRBD1 identical over 10 bases. Germline trimming cut 4 bases from V and 9 bases from J; bases unmatched to any gene: 13. CDR3 length: 16 residues. CDR1 SGDLS and CDR2 YYNGEE come from the germline V gene. CDR3 region: CASSLHGGQGYSEQFF. The CDR3 nucleotides read TGTGCCAGCAGCCTTCACGGGGGACAGGGGTATAGTGAGCAGTTCTTC.

CDR3 nucleotides: TGTGCCAGCGAAGGAAGCGGGGGGGAGCTGTTTTTT. Encoded protein: CASEGSGGELFF. This chain uses TRBV6-4 with TRBJ2-2; D is possibly TRBD2 (6 bases). The CDR3 length is 12 residues. Germline CDR1 is MRHNA and CDR2 is SNTAGT. The ends were cut back, 8 bases at V and 8 bases at J, with 12 bases in the middle.

This rearrangement joins TRBV27 to TRBJ1-1; a weak D match, TRBD1 (6 bases). The V and J ends lost 2 bases and 6 bases respectively, with 13 bases between them. The CDR3 runs 14 residues. Germline CDR1 is MNHEY and CDR2 is SMNVEV (reference sequence). Written as DNA, the CDR3 is TGTGCCAGCAGTTTAATGGGGACAAGACCTGAAGCTTTCTTT. Its protein is CASSLMGTRPEAFF.

The chain has TRBV7-6 and TRBJ1-6; maybe TRBD1 (5 bases). This CDR3 contains 15 residues. CDR1 is SGHVS, CDR2 FNYEAQ, per germline. V dropped 2 bases and J dropped 7 bases, with 12 bases sitting between them. CDR3 sequence (DNA): TGTGCCAGCAGCTTACGGAGCCAGGGAAATTCACCCCTCCACTTT. Translating it yields CASSLRSQGNSPLHF.

The J gene is TRBJ2-3, the V gene TRBV5-1, with D perhaps matching TRBD2 (5 bases). There are 13 residues in the CDR3. Germline V gives CDR1 SGHRS, CDR2 YFSETQ. V was cut by 4 bases and J by 11 bases, with 17 bases left in between. The CDR3 nucleotides read TGCGCCAGCAGCCCCCGTGAGGGCTTGCGGCAGTATTTT. Translation: CASSPREGLRQYF. Drawing the rest from reference TRBV5-1 and TRBJ2-3, the complete variable domain is KAGVTQTPRYLIKTRGQQVTLSCSPISGHRSVSWYQQTPGQGLQFLFEYFSETQRNKGNFPGRFSGRQFSNSRSEMNVSTLELGDSALYLCASSPREGLRQYFGPGTRLTVL.

The J gene is TRBJ2-4, the V gene TRBV19; 11 nucleotides align to TRBD2. Germline trimming cut 5 bases from V and 2 bases from J; bases unmatched to any gene: 8. This CDR3 is built from 17 residues. The germline V gene has CDR1 LNHDA and CDR2 SQIVND (reference sequence). The CDR3 loop reads CASSAYLAGGTKNIQYF. The CDR3 nucleotides are TGTGCCAGTAGTGCCTACCTAGCGGGGGGAACCAAAAACATTCAGTACTTC. Filled out from reference TRBV19 and TRBJ2-4, the complete variable domain reads DGGITQSPKYLFRKEGQNVTLSCEQNLNHDAMYWYRQDPGQGLRLIYYSQIVNDFQKGDIAEGYSVSREKKESFPLTVTSAQKNPTAFYLCASSAYLAGGTKNIQYFGAGTRLSVL.

The chain carries TRBV19 and TRBJ1-5; possible D gene TRBD1, 5 bases. The V gene's germline CDR1 is LNHDA and CDR2 SQIVND (reference sequence). The CDR3 length is 13 residues. With 4 bases removed from V and 9 bases from J, the gap between germline ends came to 13 bases. Written as DNA, the CDR3 is TGTGCCAGTAGTACCCCGGCGACAGCGCCCCAGCATTTT. As protein: CASSTPATAPQHF. Full variable domain (rest looked up from reference TRBV19 and TRBJ1-5): DGGITQSPKYLFRKEGQNVTLSCEQNLNHDAMYWYRQDPGQGLRLIYYSQIVNDFQKGDIAEGYSVSREKKESFPLTVTSAQKNPTAFYLCASSTPATAPQHFGDGTRLSIL.

This chain connects TRBV23-1 to TRBJ2-7; 7 nucleotides line up with TRBD1. TRBV23-1 is an ORF, with its function uncertain. J gave up 11 bases and V 2 bases, and 21 bases lay outside the gene matches. The CDR3 length is 17 residues. Here the CDR3 DNA reads TGCGCCAGCAGTCAAACAGCGCGACAGGGATTAGATTTCGTGGAGTACTTC. It translates to CASSQTARQGLDFVEYF.

V gene TRBV7-2 combines with J gene TRBJ1-5, with D possibly matching TRBD1 (6 bases). CDR1 and CDR2 from the germline V gene are SGHTA and FQGNSA. The CDR3 covers 18 residues. Trimming took 5 bases from V and 0 from J, leaving 20 bases between them. The CDR3: CASSRKNTGPYSNQPQHF. In DNA form, the CDR3 reads TGTGCCAGCAGCCGGAAAAACACAGGGCCCTATAGCAATCAGCCCCAGCATTTT.

This sequence joins TRBV21-1 and TRBJ2-7; the DNA was not used to check the table's D call, TRBD1. TRBV21-1 is a listed pseudogene. This CDR3 spans 15 amino acids. CDR3 sequence (DNA): TGTGCCAGCAGCAAAGTGGGACAGCGCCTCTGCGAGCAGTACTTC. Its protein is CASSKVGQRLCEQYF.

The chain has TRBV6-5 and TRBJ2-7; 11 bases map to TRBD1. The CDR3 covers 14 residues. Germline CDR1 is MNHEY and CDR2 is SVGAGI. Trimming at V came to 2 bases and at J to 7 bases, leaving 4 bases not matched to a gene. In DNA, the CDR3 is TGTGCCAGCAGTTACCGTGGGACAGGGGGTGAGCAGTACTTC. Amino acid sequence: CASSYRGTGGEQYF.

The rearrangement uses TRBV9 and TRBJ2-5; 9 bases agree with TRBD1. Germline V CDR1 and CDR2: SGDLS, YYNGEE. With V trimmed by 4 bases and J by 10 bases, 11 bases remained unmatched. The CDR3 loop spans 14 amino acids. CDR3 in DNA: TGTGCCAGCAGCACTCCGGGACAGGGCAGCGTCCAGTACTTC. Translation: CASSTPGQGSVQYF.

This chain joins TRBV7-8 and TRBJ1-2, with 9 nucleotides matching TRBD1. Germline-derived CDR1 and CDR2 are SGHVS and FQNEAQ. This CDR3 region has 14 residues. The ends lost 2 bases at V and 5 bases at J; junction bases unmatched: 3. For the CDR3, the DNA is TGTGCCAGCAGCTTAAGACAGGGGGGATATGGCTACACCTTC. It yields the protein CASSLRQGGYGYTF.

This rearrangement joins TRBV9 to TRBJ2-7; D might be TRBD2 (6 bases). Germline assignment: CDR1 SGDLS and CDR2 YYNGEE. The V and J ends lost 0 bases and 6 bases respectively, with 16 bases between them. This CDR3 contains 15 residues. The CDR3 protein is CASSVESSGQREQYF. CDR3 in DNA: TGTGCCAGCAGCGTAGAGAGTAGCGGACAACGCGAGCAGTACTTC.